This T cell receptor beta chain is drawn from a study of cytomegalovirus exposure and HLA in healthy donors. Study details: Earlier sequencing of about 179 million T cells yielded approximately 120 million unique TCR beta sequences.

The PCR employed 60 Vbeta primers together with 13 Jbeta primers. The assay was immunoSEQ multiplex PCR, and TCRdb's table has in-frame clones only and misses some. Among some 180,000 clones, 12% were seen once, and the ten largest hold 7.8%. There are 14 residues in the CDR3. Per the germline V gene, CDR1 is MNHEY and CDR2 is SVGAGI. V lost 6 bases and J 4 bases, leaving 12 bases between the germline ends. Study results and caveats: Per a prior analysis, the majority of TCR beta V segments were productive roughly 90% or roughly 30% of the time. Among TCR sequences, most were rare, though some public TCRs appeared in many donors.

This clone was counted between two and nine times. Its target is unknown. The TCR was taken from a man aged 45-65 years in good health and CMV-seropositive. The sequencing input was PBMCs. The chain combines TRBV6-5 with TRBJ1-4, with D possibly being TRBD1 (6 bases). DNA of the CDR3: TGTGCCAGCAGGCAACAGGGTAGTAATGAAAAACTGTTTTTT. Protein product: CASRQQGSNEKLFF.